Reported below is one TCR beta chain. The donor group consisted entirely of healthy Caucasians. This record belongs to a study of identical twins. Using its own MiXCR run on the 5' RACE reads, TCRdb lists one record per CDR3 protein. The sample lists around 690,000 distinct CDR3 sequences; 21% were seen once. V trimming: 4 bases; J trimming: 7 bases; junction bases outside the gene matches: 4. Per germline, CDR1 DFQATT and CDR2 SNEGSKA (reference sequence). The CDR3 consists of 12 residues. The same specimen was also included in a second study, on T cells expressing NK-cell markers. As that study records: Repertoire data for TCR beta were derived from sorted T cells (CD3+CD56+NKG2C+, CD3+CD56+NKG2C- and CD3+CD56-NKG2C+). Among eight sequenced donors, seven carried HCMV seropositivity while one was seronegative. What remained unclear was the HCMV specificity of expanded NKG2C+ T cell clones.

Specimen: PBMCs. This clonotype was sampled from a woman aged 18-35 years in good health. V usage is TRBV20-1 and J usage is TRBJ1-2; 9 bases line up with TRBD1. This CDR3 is CSATTTGGGYTF. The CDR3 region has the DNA TGCAGTGCTACGACGACAGGGGGTGGCTACACCTTC.